This T cell receptor beta chain was sequenced in a study of vaccination effects on CD4 cells after COVID-19. As to this clone: Its antigen is as yet unknown.

V was cut by 3 bases and J by 0 bases, with 12 bases left in between. The length of the CDR3 is 16 residues. Per germline, CDR1 SEHNR and CDR2 FQNEAQ (reference sequence). CD4+ T cells specific for antigen were expanded with viral peptide pools by the ViraFEST assay before sequencing. When around 10 days of culture had elapsed, CD4+ T cells were isolated. Either the mRNA-1273 or the BNT162b2 vaccine was given to participants as two doses. Libraries were prepared by immunoSEQ multiplex PCR; TCRdb keeps only in-frame clonotypes and omits some of them. The profile shows 75,000 to 100,000 clones, around four fifths of them singletons.

This sequence was found in a human donor who received a COVID-19 vaccine. Sequenced material: CD4+ T cells from PBMCs cultured with HCoV-OC43 spike peptides, taken after COVID-19 vaccination. Subset: HCoV-OC43 spike overlapping peptide pool stimulation. The V gene is TRBV7-9, the J gene TRBJ2-1, with a tentative D call TRBD1 (6 bases). This chain's CDR3 is CASSFRGESSYNEQFF. DNA for the CDR3: TGTGCCAGCAGCTTCAGGGGCGAGAGCTCCTACAATGAGCAGTTCTTC.